This T cell receptor beta chain was obtained from a study of blood T cell repertoires in COVID-19. Assay: immunoSEQ multiplex PCR; the TCRdb copy retains only in-frame clones and omits some. The table includes 350,000 to 450,000 clones, approximately 90% detected once. The germline CDR1 and CDR2 sequences are MNHNY and SVGAGI (reference sequence). V lost 4 bases to trimming and J lost 6 bases; unmatched junction nucleotides: 11. This CDR3 has 15 amino acids. The rearrangement uses TRBV6-6 and TRBJ2-7; 8 bases map to TRBD1. The sequence derives from a woman aged 18-29 years who had been exposed to COVID-19. Sequenced input: PBMCs or T cells enriched from blood (not recorded which). The CDR3 DNA reads as TGTGCCAGCAGTTCCTCCGACAGGGGTGGACGCGAGCAGTACTTC. Its translation is CASSSSDRGGREQYF.